The T cell receptor (beta chain) described here comes from a study of blood T cells in healthy people across ages. Study results and caveats: From one million sequenced T cells, diversity estimates were lower bounds. Per million T cells, TCR beta diversity dropped roughly linearly as age increased.

V was pared by 8 bases and J by 0 bases, with 10 bases between. The CDR3 consists of 13 residues. Per the germline V gene, CDR1 is MDHEN and CDR2 is SYDVKM. About this clonotype itself: The antigen is undetermined.

It was with a sample-barcoded 5' primer and a J-beta primer mix that a second PCR of roughly 7 to 12 cycles was run. One entry per CDR3 protein, called by TCRdb with MiXCR from the 5' RACE reads. The profile covers roughly 1,700,000 distinct CDR3 sequences, with 25% to 30% appearing a single time and less than 9.5% taken by the ten largest. V gene TRBV28 combines with J gene TRBJ1-2, with D unresolved. The sequencing sample was made of blood. This receptor was identified in a woman in her 30s in good health. The CDR3 bases are TGTGCCAGCCGGACTAACCCTAACTATGGCTACACCTTC. Its protein is CASRTNPNYGYTF.